This paragraph covers one T cell receptor beta chain sequence. The antigen is undetermined. CDR1 is SGHDT, CDR2 YYEEEE, per germline. V lost 7 bases and J lost 3, with 20 bases in between. CDR3 length: 16 residues. The data originate from a study of blood T cells in healthy people across ages. The overall study: Every two T cells gave about one barcoded beta molecule via template switching.

Through a sample-barcoded 5' primer and a J-beta primer mix, a second PCR was run for roughly 7 to 12 cycles. MiXCR, applied by TCRdb to the 5' RACE reads, yields one record per CDR3 protein. This table has 1 million to 1.2 million distinct CDR3 sequences, around two fifths appearing once. Findings of the study overall: Unsorted PBMCs blocked a conclusive comparison of naive and antigen-experienced cells. Researchers deemed the diversity estimates from one million T cells underestimates.

Ranging in age from roughly 6 to 95, the donors were healthy Caucasian individuals from Russia. This TCR was sampled from a man between 18 and 35 years old in good health. Sequencing was carried out using blood. The chain uses TRBV5-6 and TRBJ2-1; tentative D call: TRBD2 (6 bases). The CDR3 nucleotides are TGTGCCAGCGGGTATTTGGGGACTCTAAGCTACAATGAGCAGTTCTTC. As protein: CASGYLGTLSYNEQFF. Based on the CDR3 plus reference TRBV5-6 and TRBJ2-1, the full variable domain is DAGVTQSPTHLIKTRGQQVTLRCSPKSGHDTVSWYQQALGQGPQFIFQYYEEEERQRGNFPDRFSGHQFPNYSSELNVNALLLGDSALYLCASGYLGTLSYNEQFFGPGTRLTVL.